This entry lists 3 T cell receptor beta chains sequenced from one sample in a study of shared clonotypes between healthy human individuals. Data came from immunoSEQ multiplex PCR; TCRdb stores just in-frame clones and leaves some out. This table holds fewer than 850,000 clones, roughly 96% found once. Naive CD8 cells lacked CD45RO and underwent positive selection for CCR7, leaving out terminally differentiated effector memory CD45RA+ cells. Specimen: naive CD8+ T cells sorted from blood. The receptors stem from a man younger than 45 in good health.

The chain couples TRBV6-5 to TRBJ1-1; D is uncertain. Germline CDR1 MNHEY, CDR2 SVGAGI. This CDR3 region has 13 residues. V was clipped by 5 bases and J by 3 bases, with 10 bases between them. In DNA form, the CDR3 reads TGTGCCAGCAGTAATGCGGGATACACTGAAGCTTTCTTT. This encodes CASSNAGYTEAFF.

The chain couples TRBV19 to TRBJ2-5; maybe TRBD1 (6 bases). The V gene's germline CDR1 is LNHDA and CDR2 SQIVND (reference sequence). Trimming stripped 6 bases from V and 7 bases from J, with 18 bases between. This CDR3 contains 14 residues. CDR3 DNA: TGTGCCAGTAGCCCGGGACAACGGTGGGGGACCCAGTACTTC. Translating gives CASSPGQRWGTQYF.

To note about this clone: This sample also contains other DNA sequences that code for the same CDR3. The chain is built from TRBV5-5 and TRBJ2-7; D remains ambiguous. Germline lookup yields CDR1 SGHKS and CDR2 YYEKEE (reference sequence). V lost 4 bases and J lost 3, with 11 bases in between. This CDR3 spans 13 amino acids. This chain's CDR3 is CASSLTLNYEQYF. The CDR3 DNA sequence: TGTGCCAGCAGCCTGACTCTTAACTACGAGCAGTACTTC.